Included here is one TCR beta chain sequence, with context. This sample stems from a study of blood T cell repertoires in COVID-19. The CDR3 consists of 16 residues. Germline V gene lookup returns CDR1 SGHNT and CDR2 YYREEE (reference sequence). After removal of 3 bases from V and 4 bases from J, the junction contained 10 bases not matched to a gene. The method was immunoSEQ multiplex PCR; TCRdb's version includes in-frame clones alone and lacks a portion of them. The sample lists about 60,000 clones, 87% occurring once. Source material: peripheral blood. V gene TRBV5-4 combines with J gene TRBJ2-3, with 8 bases matching TRBD2. This clonotype was sampled from a human donor with acute or convalescent COVID-19. The donor label of this sample is uncertain. CDR3 region: CASSSRGGGEADTQYF. CDR3 nucleotide sequence: TGTGCCAGCAGCTCTCGGGGGGGCGGAGAGGCAGATACGCAGTATTTT.